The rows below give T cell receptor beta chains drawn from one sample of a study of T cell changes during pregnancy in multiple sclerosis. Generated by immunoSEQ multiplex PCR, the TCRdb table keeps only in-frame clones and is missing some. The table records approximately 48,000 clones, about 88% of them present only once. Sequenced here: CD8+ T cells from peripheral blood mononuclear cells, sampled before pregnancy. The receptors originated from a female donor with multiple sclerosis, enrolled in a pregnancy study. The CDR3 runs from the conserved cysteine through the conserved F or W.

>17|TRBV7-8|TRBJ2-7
CASMPLPKAGEAYEQYF
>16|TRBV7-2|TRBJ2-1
CASSSPARIGDNEQFF
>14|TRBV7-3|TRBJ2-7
CASSLMAGAYEQYF
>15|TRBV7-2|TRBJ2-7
CASSLNSGSNYEQYF
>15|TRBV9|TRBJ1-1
CASSVSGQGGTEAFF
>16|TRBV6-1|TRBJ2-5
CASSESRLASGETQYF
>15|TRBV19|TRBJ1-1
CASSPGMGMNTEAFF
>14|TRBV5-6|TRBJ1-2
CASSLGQGTYGYTF
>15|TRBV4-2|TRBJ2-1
CASSPGLAGGNEQFF
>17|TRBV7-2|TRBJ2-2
CASSFLAGGPNTGELFF
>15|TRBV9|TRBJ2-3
CASSASIPLTDTQYF
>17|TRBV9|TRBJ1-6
CASSGEGQGPLNSPLHF
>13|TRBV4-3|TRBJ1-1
CASSQRTGTEAFF
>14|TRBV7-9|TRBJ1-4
CASSAGQRNEKLFF
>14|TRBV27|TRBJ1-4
CASSFTGQGEKLFF
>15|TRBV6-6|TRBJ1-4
CASTPADRINEKLFF
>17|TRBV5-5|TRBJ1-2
CASSLRRDTAINYGYTF
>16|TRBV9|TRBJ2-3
CASSDRTSGGPDTQYF
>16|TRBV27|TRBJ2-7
CASSLLLGTGSYEQYF
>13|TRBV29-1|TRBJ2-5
CSVYRGRTETQYF
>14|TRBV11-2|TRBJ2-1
CASSTSGDYNEQFF
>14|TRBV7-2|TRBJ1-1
CASSTLGGTTEAFF
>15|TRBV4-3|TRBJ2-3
CASSPSMGGTDTQYF
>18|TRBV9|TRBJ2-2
CASSTQYPGTGDTGELFF
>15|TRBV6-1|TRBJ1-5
CASSVLGSSGQPQHF
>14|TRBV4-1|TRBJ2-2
CASSQYPETGELFF
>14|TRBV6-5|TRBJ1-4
CASSYGGANEKLFF
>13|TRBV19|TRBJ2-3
CASSKLAGDTQYF
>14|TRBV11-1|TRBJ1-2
CASSARQGGYGYTF
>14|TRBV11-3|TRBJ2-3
CASSWRGLPDTQYF